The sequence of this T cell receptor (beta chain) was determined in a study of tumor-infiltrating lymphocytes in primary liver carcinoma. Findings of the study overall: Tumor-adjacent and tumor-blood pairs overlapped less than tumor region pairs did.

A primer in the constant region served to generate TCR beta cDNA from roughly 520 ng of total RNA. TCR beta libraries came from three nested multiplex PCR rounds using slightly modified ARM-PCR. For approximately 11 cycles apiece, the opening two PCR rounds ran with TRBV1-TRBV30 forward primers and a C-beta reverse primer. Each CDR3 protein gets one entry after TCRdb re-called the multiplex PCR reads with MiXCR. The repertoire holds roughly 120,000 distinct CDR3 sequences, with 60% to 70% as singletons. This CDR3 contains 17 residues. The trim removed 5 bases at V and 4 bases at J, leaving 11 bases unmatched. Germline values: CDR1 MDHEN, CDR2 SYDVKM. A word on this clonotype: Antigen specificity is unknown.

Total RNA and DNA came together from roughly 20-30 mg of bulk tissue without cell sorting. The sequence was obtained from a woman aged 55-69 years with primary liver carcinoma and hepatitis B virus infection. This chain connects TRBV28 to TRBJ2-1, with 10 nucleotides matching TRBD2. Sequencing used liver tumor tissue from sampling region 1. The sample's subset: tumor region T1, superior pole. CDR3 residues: CASSPGRSSGRYNEQFF. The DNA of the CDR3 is TGTGCCAGCAGTCCCGGCCGTAGTAGCGGGAGGTACAATGAGCAGTTCTTC.